Sequencing of this T cell receptor beta chain was carried out in a study of Japanese encephalitis immunity and Zika vaccine responses (dated by TCRdb to about 2021). At the level of the whole study: Three 5.0 ug doses of alum-adjuvanted ZPIV were administered to included participants at weeks 0, 4 and 28. A two-dose regimen of JEV vaccine (IXIARO), with doses given 28 days apart, was administered to around twelve participants two to three months before the first ZPIV dose. Before ZPIV, over eleven participants got a single dose of YFV vaccine (YF-VAX), while roughly 10 participants were flavivirus-naive. Six or seven representative participants from each pre-vaccination group were selected for TCR sequencing, using samples from week 0 (after pre-vaccination and before ZPIV) and week 52. TCR repertoires from a few flavivirus-naive individuals were additionally analyzed at weeks 2, 6 and 52 after the start of ZPIV vaccination. Stimulations used ZIKV structural-protein peptide pools split into flavivirus-conserved and non-conserved sets, or JEV or YFV peptides matching the pre-vaccination. ZIKV peptides were 15-mers overlapping by 11 residues, selected for NetMHCpan/NetMHCII-predicted epitopes with affinity below 50 nM. The study asked whether earlier vaccination against Japanese encephalitis virus (JEV) or yellow fever virus (YFV) shaped CD4 T cell responses to the Zika vaccine. The study at large found these results: Because there were not enough samples, the peptide pools could not be deconvoluted, which meant the specific peptides behind the cross-reactive responses went unidentified. CD8 T cell responses to ZIKV peptide pools were of very low magnitude and seen in only a few individuals. Only a subset of trial participants with three doses and adequate samples was analyzed, not the entire vaccinated cohort. After ZPIV, a significant decrease in repertoire richness of CD4 T cells responding to conserved ZIKV epitopes was observed in JEV-pre-vaccinated donors. Repertoire similarity across time-points and stimulations was higher in JEV-pre-vaccinated donors than in YFV-pre-vaccinated donors, indicating more clonotypes shared between ZIKV and JEV stimulation. Samples were clustered by participant, with no similarity observed between individuals, suggesting that no public TCRs were detected.

Trimming removed 8 bases from V and 6 bases from J; the gene matches leave 13 bases unexplained. Taken from the germline V gene (reference sequence), the CDR1 and CDR2 loops are SEHNR and FQNEAQ. The CDR3 covers 15 residues, taking in both the cysteine and the phenylalanine. The DNA shown is the 45-base CDR3, in frame from base 1. After labeling with CellTrace CFSE, PBMCs were cultured for 6 days in RPMI containing approximately 7.8% human serum along with peptide pools, each at approximately 0.96 ug/mL. On a BD FACSAria, proliferating CD4 T cells were sorted without fixation as live CD56-CD19-CD16-CD3+CD4+ CFSE-low cells. The enrolled adults were healthy and tested seronegative for ZIKV, JEV, YFV, DENV and WNV on microneutralization screening. The samples were drawn from a phase 1 trial of an alum-adjuvanted Zika purified-inactivated virus (ZPIV) vaccine that was randomized, double-blinded and placebo-controlled. Peripheral blood mononuclear cells were isolated using a standard procedure and then kept frozen in liquid nitrogen until they were used.

Library prep was done by 5' RACE. Before sequencing, TCRbeta libraries were pooled in proportion to the sorted cell numbers of each library. Total RNA from sorted cells was extracted with RNAzol RT, and cDNA was made with an oligo(dT) primer and a template-switching oligo. The TCRbeta V-CDR3-J region was amplified by PCR between a SMARTer oligo primer and a TCRbeta constant-region primer using Kapa HiFi. Illumina adaptors and sample-specific index barcodes were added in a second PCR, with HighPrep bead cleanup and a Bioanalyzer check confirming a band of roughly 650 bp. The libraries were sequenced on an Illumina MiSeq using 2x151 bp paired-end reads. The authors' analysis ran thus. Reads were demultiplexed with an in-house Java program, and TCRbeta annotations were assigned and clonotypes were counted with MiXCR. Repertoire overlap was assessed with Morisita-Horn indices from the R package vegan, and UPGMA clustering and Circos plots of recurring clonotypes were generated. Shannon diversity and richness were each normalized to the maximum value possible given the input cell numbers, so the resulting values fell between 0 and 1. CDR3beta sequences were aligned with MUSCLE, distances were computed with SeqinR, and multidimensional scaling was plotted in R. In TCRdb, the public reads were trimmed at Q25 with fastp and aligned with MiXCR, with productive beta chains retained. Rows merge per CDR3 protein into single entries with the most common DNA and genes. The authors' filters were not applied to this entry. For this sample the table gives 1,500 to 2,000 distinct CDR3 sequences, of which nearly 5.5% were detected only once. The top ten clonotypes cover roughly 28% of the sample.

This clonotype was detected many times. The input lacks base qualities; no much larger clone sits a single base away. The material was antigen-activated CD4+ T cells from blood, cultured, obtained during a Zika inactivated vaccine study. The sequence joins TRBV7-9 to TRBJ2-1; the central 7 bases match TRBD1. The TCR sequence derives from an adult woman who received an inactivated Zika virus vaccine. The CDR3 protein sequence reads: CASASLRGITNEQFF. The nucleotides read TGTGCCAGCGCATCTCTCAGGGGGATCACCAATGAGCAGTTCTTC.